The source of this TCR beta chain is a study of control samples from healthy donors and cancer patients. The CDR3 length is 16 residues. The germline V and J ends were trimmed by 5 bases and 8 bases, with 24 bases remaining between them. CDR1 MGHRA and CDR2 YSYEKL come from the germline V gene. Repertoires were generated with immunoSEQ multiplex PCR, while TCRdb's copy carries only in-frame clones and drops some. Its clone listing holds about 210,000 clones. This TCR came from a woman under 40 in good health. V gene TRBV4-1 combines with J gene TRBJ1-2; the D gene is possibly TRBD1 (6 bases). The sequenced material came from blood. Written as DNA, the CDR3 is TGCGCCAGCAGCTCGCGCCCATGGGGGGCAGTGGGAGGCTACACCTTC. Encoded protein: CASSSRPWGAVGGYTF.